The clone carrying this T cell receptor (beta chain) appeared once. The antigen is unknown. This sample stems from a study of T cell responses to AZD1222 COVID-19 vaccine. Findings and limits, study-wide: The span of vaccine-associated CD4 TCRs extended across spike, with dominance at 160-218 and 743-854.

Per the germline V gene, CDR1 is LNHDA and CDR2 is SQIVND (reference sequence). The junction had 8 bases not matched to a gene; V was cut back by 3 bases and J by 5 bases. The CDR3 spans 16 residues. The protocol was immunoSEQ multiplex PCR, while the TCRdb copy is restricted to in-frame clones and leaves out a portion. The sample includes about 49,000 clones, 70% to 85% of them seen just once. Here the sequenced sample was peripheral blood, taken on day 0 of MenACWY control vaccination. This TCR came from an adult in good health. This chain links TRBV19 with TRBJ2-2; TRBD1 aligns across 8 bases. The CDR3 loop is CASSMGQGARTGELFF. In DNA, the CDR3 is TGTGCCAGTAGTATGGGCCAGGGGGCGCGGACCGGGGAGCTGTTTTTT. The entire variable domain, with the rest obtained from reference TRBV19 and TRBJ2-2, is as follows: DGGITQSPKYLFRKEGQNVTLSCEQNLNHDAMYWYRQDPGQGLRLIYYSQIVNDFQKGDIAEGYSVSREKKESFPLTVTSAQKNPTAFYLCASSMGQGARTGELFFGEGSRLTVL.